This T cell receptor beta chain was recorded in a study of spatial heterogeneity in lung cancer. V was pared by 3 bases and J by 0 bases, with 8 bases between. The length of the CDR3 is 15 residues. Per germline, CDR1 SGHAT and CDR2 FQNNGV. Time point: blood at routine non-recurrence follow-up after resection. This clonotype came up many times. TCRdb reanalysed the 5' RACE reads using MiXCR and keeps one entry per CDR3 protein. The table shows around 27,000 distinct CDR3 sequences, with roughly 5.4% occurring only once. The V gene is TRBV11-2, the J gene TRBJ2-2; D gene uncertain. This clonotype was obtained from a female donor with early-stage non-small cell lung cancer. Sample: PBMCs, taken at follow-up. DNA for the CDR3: TGTGCCAGCAGCTTCAGTCTAGCGAACACCGGGGAGCTGTTTTTT. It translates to CASSFSLANTGELFF.